This T cell receptor beta chain was profiled in a study of T cells in Graves' hyperthyroidism and ophthalmopathy. Broader study findings: Blood also contained most expanded thyroid clonotypes above 0.001.

Cells are PBMCs isolated from approximately 9.2 ml of fresh blood. The CDR3 is 14 residues long. CDR1 and CDR2 from the germline V gene are DFQATT and SNEGSKA (reference sequence). The V gene lost 5 bases and the J gene lost 2 bases, with 14 bases spanning the gap. TCR beta CDR3 regions were amplified from RNA. When the TCR CDR3 underwent first-round RT-PCR, the HTBI primer set was used. MiXCR, applied by TCRdb to the multiplex PCR reads, yields one record per CDR3 protein. The table has about 720,000 distinct CDR3 sequences, roughly a sixth seen once. This clonotype was observed a handful of times. The antigen is unknown.

The chain joins TRBV20-1 to TRBJ2-3; D unclear. Specimen: blood. The origin of this receptor is a woman in her forties or fifties with Graves' hyperthyroidism that later progressed to Graves' ophthalmopathy. For the CDR3, the DNA is TGCAGTGCTGCTTCGGCACCTTTCACAGATACGCAGTATTTT. It encodes CSAASAPFTDTQYF.